The 9 T cell receptor beta chains presented below share a single source sample, sequenced in a study of breast tumors, draining lymph nodes, adjacent tissues. TCRdb independently ran MiXCR on the multiplex PCR reads; one entry per CDR3 protein. This table holds more than 50,000 distinct CDR3 sequences, around two fifths found once. The specimen sequenced was breast tumor tissue. Source of these receptors: a female donor with breast cancer. Some clones in this sample may be carry-over from other donors' samples.

This clonotype was recorded many times. CDR3 region: CASRDRLPGKDTQYF. In nucleotides, the CDR3 is TGTGCCAGCAGGGACAGGTTGCCGGGTAAGGATACGCAGTATTTT. The chain carries TRBV12-3 or TRBV12-4 and TRBJ2-3; 7 nucleotides match TRBD1. There are 15 residues in the CDR3. V gave up 6 bases and J gave up 6 bases; unmatched junction bases: 12.

This clonotype has a count of ten or more. The chain is built from TRBV19 and TRBJ1-1, with 7 bases that match TRBD1. Germline V gene data show CDR1 as LNHDA and CDR2 as SQIVND (reference sequence). V shed 3 bases and J 0 bases; nucleotides not matched to a gene: 10. This CDR3 comprises 17 residues. CDR3 in DNA: TGTGCCAGTAGTATGTTAGGGGGCCCGCGAATGAACACTGAAGCTTTCTTT. This codes for CASSMLGGPRMNTEAFF. The full variable domain, completed using reference TRBV19 and TRBJ1-1, is DGGITQSPKYLFRKEGQNVTLSCEQNLNHDAMYWYRQDPGQGLRLIYYSQIVNDFQKGDIAEGYSVSREKKESFPLTVTSAQKNPTAFYLCASSMLGGPRMNTEAFFGQGTRLTVV.

The table lists this clonotype with many counts. This rearrangement joins TRBV20-1 to TRBJ2-7; weak D call: TRBD2 (5 bases). The CDR3 covers 15 residues. Trimming stripped 3 bases from V and 2 bases from J, with 17 bases between. The germline CDR1 and CDR2 sequences are DFQATT and SNEGSKA (reference sequence). The CDR3 coding sequence is TGCAGTGCTAGGCTTCCTTCGACTACAACCTACGAGCAGTACTTC. It translates to CSARLPSTTTYEQYF.

The rearrangement uses TRBV4-2 and TRBJ2-5; a weak D match, TRBD1 (5 bases). Trimming removed 2 bases at V and 5 bases at J, with 9 bases between. This CDR3 comprises 13 residues. Germline V gene lookup returns CDR1 LGHNA and CDR2 YNFKEQ. CDR3 DNA: TGTGCCAGCAGCCAACAGGGTTCGGAGACCCAGTACTTC. Its translation: CASSQQGSETQYF.

This chain uses TRBV6-5 with TRBJ1-4; 8 positions agree with TRBD1. The junction had 3 bases not matched to a gene; V was cut back by 9 bases and J by 3 bases. The CDR3 totals 13 residues. The germline V gene encodes CDR1 MNHEY and CDR2 SVGAGI. The CDR3 protein is CASQGAANEKLFF. The CDR3 bases are TGTGCCAGTCAGGGGGCGGCTAATGAAAAACTGTTTTTT.

The table lists this clonotype with many counts. The V and J genes are TRBV7-3 and TRBJ2-3; tentatively, D is TRBD2 (5 bases). This CDR3 comprises 14 residues. Per germline, CDR1 SGHTA and CDR2 FQGTGA. The germline V and J ends were trimmed by 5 bases and 0 bases, with 9 bases remaining between them. This CDR3 reads CASSPGLSTDTQYF. The DNA of the CDR3 is TGTGCCAGCAGCCCAGGACTCAGCACAGATACGCAGTATTTT.

The table lists this clonotype with many counts. The V and J genes are TRBV12-3 or TRBV12-4 and TRBJ1-2, with 7 bases identical to TRBD1. Unmatched junction bases numbered 4, after V lost 5 bases and J lost 4 bases. The CDR3 is made up of 13 amino acids. The CDR3 loop is CASSQGTVYGYTF. The CDR3 DNA reads as TGTGCCAGCAGTCAAGGGACAGTCTATGGCTACACCTTC.

Note on this clonotype: The CDR3 does not end in the conserved phenylalanine or tryptophan, so this is likely a read error. The gene calls are TRBV10-3 and TRBJ2-7, with 13 bases matching TRBD2. The V gene end was trimmed by 8 bases and the J gene end by 3 bases; junction bases not matched to a gene: 4. Per the germline V gene, CDR1 is ENHRY and CDR2 is SYGVKD. This CDR3 is built from 14 residues. This CDR3 is CAIRTSGSLYEQYS. In nucleotides, the CDR3 is TGTGCCATCCGGACTAGCGGGAGTCTCTACGAGCAGTACTCC.

This rearrangement joins TRBV7-8 to TRBJ2-4; no definite D call. The germline CDR1 and CDR2 sequences are SGHVS and FQNEAQ. CDR3 length: 11 residues. Trimming stripped 4 bases from V and 4 bases from J, with 2 bases between. Written as DNA, the CDR3 is TGTGCCAGCAGCTCAAAAAACATTCAGTACTTC. This encodes CASSSKNIQYF.